This T cell receptor (beta chain) was sequenced for a study of long-term antiretroviral therapy in people with HIV. Study-level points and caveats: Regardless of time point, clones expanded before ART dominated the repertoire.

United States facilities provided treatment to all participants with HIV. Sequencing used immunoSEQ v3.0 at survey level. Each sample had sequencing targeting about 35,000-50,000 T-cell genomes. The method was immunoSEQ multiplex PCR; TCRdb's version includes in-frame clones alone and lacks a portion of them. The table shows roughly 30,000 clones, with around 90% occurring only once. Germline assignment: CDR1 SGHRS and CDR2 YFSETQ. The V and J ends lost 0 bases and 3 bases, in that order; junction bases with no gene match: 8. The CDR3 runs to 16 residues. Notes on this clone: Its antigen is not identified.

The sample consisted of unsorted PBMCs, taken 3.2 years before starting antiretroviral therapy. This sequence joins TRBV5-1 and TRBJ2-5, with TRBD2 matching 7 bases. This TCR came from a middle-aged man with HIV. The CDR3 protein is CASSLGPAGEEETQYF. DNA for the CDR3: TGCGCCAGCAGCTTGGGACCCGCGGGGGAAGAAGAGACCCAGTACTTC. Together with reference TRBV5-1 and TRBJ2-5, the CDR3 gives the full variable domain: KAGVTQTPRYLIKTRGQQVTLSCSPISGHRSVSWYQQTPGQGLQFLFEYFSETQRNKGNFPGRFSGRQFSNSRSEMNVSTLELGDSALYLCASSLGPAGEEETQYFGPGTRLLVL.